This T cell receptor beta chain was documented in a study of T cell clonotyping in hematopoietic cell transplantation. Only in-frame clones appear in the TCRdb table, and some are missing; sequencing was by immunoSEQ multiplex PCR. The sample lists roughly 5,000 clones, 77% occurring once. Per germline, CDR1 MGHDK and CDR2 SYGVNS. The CDR3 covers 15 residues. V lost 6 bases, J lost 0 bases, and 11 bases lay in between. The material was PBMCs, obtained 100 days after allogeneic stem cell transplant. The receptor comes from a male patient in his fifties or sixties who had an allogeneic stem cell transplant from an unrelated donor, so the T cells may come from the graft donor. Some clones in this sample may be carry-over from other donors' samples. The chain has TRBV25-1 and TRBJ1-4; perhaps TRBD1 as D (6 bases). CDR3 region: CASSPGGSTNEKLFF. The CDR3 region has the DNA TGTGCCAGCAGCCCGGGGGGCTCAACTAATGAAAAACTGTTTTTT.